This T cell receptor beta chain comes out of a study of blood T cell repertoires in COVID-19. About the study: COVID-19 samples collected from the United States, Italy and Spain covered acute and convalescent phases. PBMCs, B-cell-depleted T cells, or T cells were the source of the cDNA or gDNA that made up the material.

In the study's own analysis: Amplification of reference gene primers provided the estimated nucleated cell counts. Generated by immunoSEQ multiplex PCR, the TCRdb table keeps only in-frame clones and is missing some. That table supplies the V and J calls and clone size; D and trimming were determined from the DNA. Seen here are about 150,000 clones, 80% to 90% observed once, and the top ten hold 2.5% to 3.5%. This clone was recorded only once. The V gene's germline CDR1 is KGHSH and CDR2 LQKENI. The CDR3 length is 18 residues. J lost 2 bases, V lost 0 bases, and 10 bases had no gene match. Sequencing used peripheral blood. This chain connects TRBV18 to TRBJ2-3; 8 bases align to TRBD2. The TCR sequence derives from a woman aged 55-69 years with active COVID-19. The CDR3: CASSPPAGLADYTDTQYF. In nucleotides, the CDR3 is TGTGCCAGCTCACCACCGGCAGGACTAGCTGACTACACAGATACGCAGTATTTT.